The rows below give T cell receptor beta chains drawn from one sample of a study of T cells after yellow fever vaccination. One entry per CDR3 protein results from TCRdb running MiXCR on the 5' RACE reads. The sample records approximately 510,000 distinct CDR3 sequences, less than 25% being singletons. The source material was PBMCs, sampled roughly 20 days after the first yellow fever vaccination. These receptors came from a man aged 18 to 35 who received the YFV17D yellow fever vaccine. CDR3s include the opening cysteine and the closing phenylalanine or tryptophan. Each record gives: V gene, clone size, J gene, D gene, CDR3 DNA, CDR3 protein. D genes are given only for firm matches. Where a row states a size, it is once, few, many or the class of an expanded clone; other rows omit it.

TRBV18,-,TRBJ2-3,-,TGTGCCAGCTCACCTCCCGGACAGTCAGATACGCAGTATTTT,CASSPPGQSDTQYF
TRBV3-1,few,TRBJ1-1,-,TGTGCCAGCAGCCAGAGGGACACCGAAGCTTTCTTT,CASSQRDTEAFF
TRBV5-6,many,TRBJ1-1,-,TGTGCCAGCAGTAGGACAGAGAACACTGAAGCTTTCTTT,CASSRTENTEAFF
TRBV7-2,few,TRBJ2-1,TRBD2,TGTGCCAGCAGCCACTGGACTAGCGGGGGCTATGACAATGAGCAGTTCTTC,CASSHWTSGGYDNEQFF
TRBV20-1,-,TRBJ1-5,-,TGCAGTGCTAGGTCTTTTTATAGCAATCAGCCCCAGCATTTT,CSARSFYSNQPQHF
TRBV11-2,-,TRBJ2-2,-,TGTGCCAGCAGCCCGAGACTGGATTTTAACACCGGGGAGCTGTTTTTT,CASSPRLDFNTGELFF
TRBV20-1,-,TRBJ1-1,-,TGCAGTGCTCTAAGACAGGTACGGAACACTGAAGCTTTCTTT,CSALRQVRNTEAFF
TRBV12-3/TRBV12-4,many,TRBJ2-3,-,TGTGCCAGCAGTCCCCCAACTAGGGCAAACACAGATACGCAGTATTTT,CASSPPTRANTDTQYF
TRBV12-3/TRBV12-4,-,TRBJ1-5,TRBD1,TGTGCCAGCAGTCACTCCGGACAGGTCAATCAGCCCCAGCATTTT,CASSHSGQVNQPQHF
TRBV7-3,-,TRBJ2-5,-,TGTGCCAGCAGCCCTATAGTGGGTACTGAGACCCAGTACTTC,CASSPIVGTETQYF
TRBV7-2,few,TRBJ1-1,-,TGTGCCAGCAGCTTGCGCGCATCTCGGGGAGCTTTCTTT,CASSLRASRGAFF
TRBV9,few,TRBJ2-5,TRBD1,TGTGCCAGCAGCGTAGACGAGGGGGCTGGGGAGACCCAGTACTTC,CASSVDEGAGETQYF
TRBV7-9,-,TRBJ1-4,TRBD1,TGTGCCAGCAACCAGGGGGACAGGGAAAATGAAAAACTGTTTTTT,CASNQGDRENEKLFF
TRBV5-6,-,TRBJ2-4,-,TGTGCCAGCAGTGACAGGCTGAAAAACATTCAGTACTTC,CASSDRLKNIQYF
TRBV3-1,-,TRBJ2-3,-,TGTGCCAGCAGTGTTAGGGCGGGTGATCCAACAGATACGCAGTATTTT,CASSVRAGDPTDTQYF
TRBV5-1,few,TRBJ2-2,TRBD1,TGCGCCAGCACCCCGCCCAGGGGGCCGACCGGGGAGCTGTTTTTT,CASTPPRGPTGELFF
TRBV20-1,few,TRBJ2-1,TRBD2,TGCAGTGCCCTAGGACTAGAGGGAGTCGAGTTCTTC,CSALGLEGVEFF
TRBV4-2,few,TRBJ2-2,-,TGTGCCAGCAGCCCTGACAGGCGGCGAGCGAACACCGGGGAGCTGTTTTTT,CASSPDRRRANTGELFF
TRBV7-9,-,TRBJ1-2,-,TGTGCCAGCAGCTTAGAGAGGAAATCTAACTATGGCTACACCTTC,CASSLERKSNYGYTF